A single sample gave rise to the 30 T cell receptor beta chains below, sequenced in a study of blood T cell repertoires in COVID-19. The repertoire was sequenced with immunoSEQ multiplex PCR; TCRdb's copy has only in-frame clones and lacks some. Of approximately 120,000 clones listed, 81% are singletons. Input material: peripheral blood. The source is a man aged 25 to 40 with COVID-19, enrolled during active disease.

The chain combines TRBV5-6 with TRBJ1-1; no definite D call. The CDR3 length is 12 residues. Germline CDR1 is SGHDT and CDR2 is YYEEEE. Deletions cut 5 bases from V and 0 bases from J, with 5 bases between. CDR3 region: CASSTVNTEAFF. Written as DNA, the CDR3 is TGTGCCAGCAGTACAGTGAACACTGAAGCTTTCTTT.

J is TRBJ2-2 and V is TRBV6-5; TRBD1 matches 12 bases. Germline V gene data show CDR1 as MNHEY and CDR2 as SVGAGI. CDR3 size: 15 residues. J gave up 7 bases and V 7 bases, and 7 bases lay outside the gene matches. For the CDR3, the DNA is TGTGCCAGCACGGAGGGACAGGGGGCTGACGGGGAGCTGTTTTTT. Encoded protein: CASTEGQGADGELFF.

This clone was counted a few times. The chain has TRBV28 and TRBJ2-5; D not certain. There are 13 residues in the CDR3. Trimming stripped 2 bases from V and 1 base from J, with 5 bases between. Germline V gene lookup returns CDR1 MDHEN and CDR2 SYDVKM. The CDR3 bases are TGTGCCAGCAGTTTAGTAGCCCAAGAGACCCAGTACTTC. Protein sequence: CASSLVAQETQYF.

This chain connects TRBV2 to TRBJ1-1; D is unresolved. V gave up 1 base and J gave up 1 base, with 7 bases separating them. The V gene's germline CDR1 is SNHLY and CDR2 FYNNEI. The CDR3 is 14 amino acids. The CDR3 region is CASSEGSWNTEAFF. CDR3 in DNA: TGTGCCAGCAGTGAAGGTTCGTGGAACACTGAAGCTTTCTTT.

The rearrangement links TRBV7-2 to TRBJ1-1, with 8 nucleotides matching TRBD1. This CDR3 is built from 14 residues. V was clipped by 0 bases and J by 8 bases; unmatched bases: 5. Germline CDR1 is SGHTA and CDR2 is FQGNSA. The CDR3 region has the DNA TGTGCCAGCAGCTTAGCGATTGACAGGGGCGAAGCTTTCTTT. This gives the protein CASSLAIDRGEAFF.

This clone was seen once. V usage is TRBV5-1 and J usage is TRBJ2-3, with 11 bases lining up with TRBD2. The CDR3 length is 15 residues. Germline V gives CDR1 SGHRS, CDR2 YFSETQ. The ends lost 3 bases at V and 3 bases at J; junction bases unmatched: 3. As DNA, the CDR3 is TGCGCCAGCAGCTGGGGACTAGCGGAAACAGATACGCAGTATTTT. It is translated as CASSWGLAETDTQYF.

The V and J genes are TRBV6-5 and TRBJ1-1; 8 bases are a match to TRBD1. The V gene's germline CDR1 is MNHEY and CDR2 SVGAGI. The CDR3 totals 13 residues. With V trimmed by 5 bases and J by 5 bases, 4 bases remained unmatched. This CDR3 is CASSRTGKTEAFF. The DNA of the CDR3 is TGTGCCAGCAGTCGGACAGGGAAAACTGAAGCTTTCTTT.

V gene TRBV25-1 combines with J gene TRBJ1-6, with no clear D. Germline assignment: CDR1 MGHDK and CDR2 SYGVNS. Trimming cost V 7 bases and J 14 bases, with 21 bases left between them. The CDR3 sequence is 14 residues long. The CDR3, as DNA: TGTGCCAGCAATACGCCTAGAGTCGTCGGCACCCTCCACTTT. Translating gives CASNTPRVVGTLHF.

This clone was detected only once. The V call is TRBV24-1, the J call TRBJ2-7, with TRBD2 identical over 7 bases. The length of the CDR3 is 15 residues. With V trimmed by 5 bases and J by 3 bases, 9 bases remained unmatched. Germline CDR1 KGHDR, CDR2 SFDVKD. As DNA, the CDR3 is TGTGCCACCAGTGGGAGCGGGGTGGGAGACTACGAGCAGTACTTC. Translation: CATSGSGVGDYEQYF.

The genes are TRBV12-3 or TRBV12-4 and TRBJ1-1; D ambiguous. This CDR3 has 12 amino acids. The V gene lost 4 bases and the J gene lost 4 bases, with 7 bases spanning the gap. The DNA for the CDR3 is TGTGCCAGCAGTTGGAGGGCCACTGAAGCTTTCTTT. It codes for CASSWRATEAFF.

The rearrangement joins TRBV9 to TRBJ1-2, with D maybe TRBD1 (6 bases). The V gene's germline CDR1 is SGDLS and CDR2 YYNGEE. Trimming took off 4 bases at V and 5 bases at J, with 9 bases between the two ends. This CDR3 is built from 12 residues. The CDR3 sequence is CASSRQDYGYTF. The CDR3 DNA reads TGTGCCAGCAGCAGACAGGATTATGGCTACACCTTC.

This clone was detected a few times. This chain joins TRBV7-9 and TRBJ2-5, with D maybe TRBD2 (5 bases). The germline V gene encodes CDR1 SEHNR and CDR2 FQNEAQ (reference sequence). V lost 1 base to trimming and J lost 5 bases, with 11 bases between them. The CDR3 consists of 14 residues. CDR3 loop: CASSLGLASETQYF. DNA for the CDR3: TGTGCCAGCAGCTTAGGTCTAGCCTCCGAGACCCAGTACTTC.

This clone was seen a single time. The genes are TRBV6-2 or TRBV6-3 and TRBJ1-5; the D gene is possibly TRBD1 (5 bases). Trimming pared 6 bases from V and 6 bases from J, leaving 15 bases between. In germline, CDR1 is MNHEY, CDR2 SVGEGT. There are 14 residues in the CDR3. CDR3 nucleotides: TGTGCCAGCAGGCCTGGCCGGGGGACTCAGCCCCAGCATTTT. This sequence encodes CASRPGRGTQPQHF.

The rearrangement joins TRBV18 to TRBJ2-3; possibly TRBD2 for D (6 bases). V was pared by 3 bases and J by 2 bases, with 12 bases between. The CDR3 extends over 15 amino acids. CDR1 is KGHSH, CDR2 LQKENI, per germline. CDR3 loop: CASSPGSGYTDTQYF. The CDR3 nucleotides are TGTGCCAGCTCACCGGGGAGCGGGTACACAGATACGCAGTATTTT.

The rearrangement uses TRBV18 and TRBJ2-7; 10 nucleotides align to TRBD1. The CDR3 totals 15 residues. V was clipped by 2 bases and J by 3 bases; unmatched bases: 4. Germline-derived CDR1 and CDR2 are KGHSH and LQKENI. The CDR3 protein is CASSPEDRGGYEQYF. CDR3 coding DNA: TGTGCCAGCTCACCAGAGGACAGGGGGGGCTACGAGCAGTACTTC.

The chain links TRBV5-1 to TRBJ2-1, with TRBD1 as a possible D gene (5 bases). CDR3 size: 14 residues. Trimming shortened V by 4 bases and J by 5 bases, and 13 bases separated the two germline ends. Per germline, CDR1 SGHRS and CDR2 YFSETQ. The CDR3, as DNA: TGCGCCAGCAGCCAAGGGGCGCTGAACAATGAGCAGTTCTTC. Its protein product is CASSQGALNNEQFF.

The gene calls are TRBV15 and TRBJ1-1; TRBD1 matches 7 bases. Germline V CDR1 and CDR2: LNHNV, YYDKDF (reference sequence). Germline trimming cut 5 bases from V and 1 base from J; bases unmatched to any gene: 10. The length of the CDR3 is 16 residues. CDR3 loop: CATSVEIGTANTEAFF. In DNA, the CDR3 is TGTGCCACCAGCGTAGAGATTGGGACAGCGAACACTGAAGCTTTCTTT. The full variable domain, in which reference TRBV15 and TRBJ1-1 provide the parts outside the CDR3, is DAMVIQNPRYQVTQFGKPVTLSCSQTLNHNVMYWYQQKSSQAPKLLFHYYDKDFNNEADTPDNFQSRRPNTSFCFLDIRSPGLGDTAMYLCATSVEIGTANTEAFFGQGTRLTVV.

Here the CDR3 DNA reads TGTGCCAGCAGTCTTCCTCCACAGGCCGGTAATGAAAAACTGTTTTTT. Translation: CASSLPPQAGNEKLFF. The chain joins TRBV28 to TRBJ1-4, with a possible D match to TRBD1 (5 bases). The germline V gene has CDR1 MDHEN and CDR2 SYDVKM. The CDR3 extends over 16 amino acids. Trimming shortened V by 5 bases and J by 4 bases, and 17 bases separated the two germline ends.

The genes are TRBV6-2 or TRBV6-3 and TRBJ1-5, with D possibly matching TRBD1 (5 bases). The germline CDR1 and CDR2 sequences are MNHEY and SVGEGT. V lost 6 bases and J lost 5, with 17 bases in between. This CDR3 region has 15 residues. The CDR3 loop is CASSLDGGGDQPQHF. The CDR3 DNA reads TGTGCCAGCAGCCTGGACGGCGGGGGAGATCAGCCCCAGCATTTT.

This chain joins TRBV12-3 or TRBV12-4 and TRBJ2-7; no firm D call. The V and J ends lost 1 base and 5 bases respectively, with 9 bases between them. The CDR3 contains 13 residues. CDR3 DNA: TGTGCCAGCAGTTTAGTGACTGTCGACGAGCAGTACTTC. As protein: CASSLVTVDEQYF.

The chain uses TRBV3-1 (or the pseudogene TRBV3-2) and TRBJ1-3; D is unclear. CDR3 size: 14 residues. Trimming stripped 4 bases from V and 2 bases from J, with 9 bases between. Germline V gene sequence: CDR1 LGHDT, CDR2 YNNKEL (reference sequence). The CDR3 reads CASSPASAGNTIYF. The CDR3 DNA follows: TGTGCCAGCAGCCCCGCCTCGGCTGGAAACACCATATATTTT.

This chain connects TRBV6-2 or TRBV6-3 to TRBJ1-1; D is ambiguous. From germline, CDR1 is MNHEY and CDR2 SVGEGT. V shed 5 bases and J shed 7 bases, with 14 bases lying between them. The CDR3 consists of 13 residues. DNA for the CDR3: TGTGCCAGCAGTCGGGAACAGAAAGATGAAGCTTTCTTT. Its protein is CASSREQKDEAFF.

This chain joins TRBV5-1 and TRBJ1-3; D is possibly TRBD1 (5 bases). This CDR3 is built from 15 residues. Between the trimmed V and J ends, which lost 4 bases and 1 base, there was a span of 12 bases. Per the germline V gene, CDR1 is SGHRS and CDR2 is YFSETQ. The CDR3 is CASSRGRGSGNTIYF. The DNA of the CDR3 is TGCGCCAGCAGCAGGGGACGGGGGTCTGGAAACACCATATATTTT.

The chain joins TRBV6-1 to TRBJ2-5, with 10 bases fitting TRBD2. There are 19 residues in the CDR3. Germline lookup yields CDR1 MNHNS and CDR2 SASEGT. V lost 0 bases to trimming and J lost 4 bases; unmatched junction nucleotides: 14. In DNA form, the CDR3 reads TGTGCCAGCAGTGAAGCACCGGCGGCTAGCGGGAGATTAAGAGAGACCCAGTACTTC. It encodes CASSEAPAASGRLRETQYF.

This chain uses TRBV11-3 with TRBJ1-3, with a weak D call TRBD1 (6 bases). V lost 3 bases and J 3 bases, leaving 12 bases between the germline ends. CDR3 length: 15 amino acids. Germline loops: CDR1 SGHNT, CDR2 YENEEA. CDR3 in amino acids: CASSFAGGVGNTIYF. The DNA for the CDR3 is TGTGCCAGCAGCTTCGCGGGGGGCGTTGGAAACACCATATATTTT.

In DNA form, the CDR3 reads TGTGCCAGCAGCCCCGGGACAGGGGACGGAAACACCATATATTTT. It codes for CASSPGTGDGNTIYF. The V and J genes are TRBV6-5 and TRBJ1-3; 10 positions agree with TRBD1. Per germline, CDR1 MNHEY and CDR2 SVGAGI. J was trimmed by 4 bases and V by 6 bases; bases with no gene match: 6. The CDR3 extends over 15 amino acids.

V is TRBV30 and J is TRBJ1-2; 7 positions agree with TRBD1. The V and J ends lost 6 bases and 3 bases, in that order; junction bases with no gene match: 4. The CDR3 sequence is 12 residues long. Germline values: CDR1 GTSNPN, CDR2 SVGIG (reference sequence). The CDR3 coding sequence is TGTGCCTGCGGACAGGAAGACTATGGCTACACCTTC. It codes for CACGQEDYGYTF.

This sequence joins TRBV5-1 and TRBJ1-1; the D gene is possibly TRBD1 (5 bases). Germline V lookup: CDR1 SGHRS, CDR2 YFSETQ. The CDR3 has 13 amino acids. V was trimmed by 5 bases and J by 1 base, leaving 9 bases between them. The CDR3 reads CASSGQSNTEAFF. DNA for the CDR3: TGCGCCAGCAGTGGACAATCGAACACTGAAGCTTTCTTT.

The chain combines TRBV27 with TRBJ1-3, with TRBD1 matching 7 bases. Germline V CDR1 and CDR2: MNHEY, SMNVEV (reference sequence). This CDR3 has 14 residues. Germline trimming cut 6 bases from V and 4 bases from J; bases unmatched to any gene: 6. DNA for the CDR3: TGTGCCAGCAGCACCACAGGGGTCGGAAACACCATATATTTT. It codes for CASSTTGVGNTIYF.

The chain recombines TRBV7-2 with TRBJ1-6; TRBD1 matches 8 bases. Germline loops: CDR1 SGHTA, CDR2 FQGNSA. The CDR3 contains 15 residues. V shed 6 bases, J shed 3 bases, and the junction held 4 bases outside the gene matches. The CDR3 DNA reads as TGTGCCAGCAGGTCAGGGGGCAGCTATAATTCACCCCTCCACTTT. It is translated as CASRSGGSYNSPLHF.